The 25 T cell receptor beta chains listed next were all sequenced from one sample in a study of control samples from healthy donors and cancer patients. Sequencing was performed with immunoSEQ multiplex PCR; in TCRdb, only in-frame clones are kept and a portion is missing. The table records about 150,000 clones, approximately 93% of them present only once. Sequenced: blood. These receptors came from a man between 35 and 55 years old in good health.

CDR3 sequence reads: CASSLDLQGKYGYTF. In DNA form, the CDR3 reads TGTGCCAGCAGCTTAGATCTACAGGGGAAGTATGGCTACACCTTC. This sequence joins TRBV11-2 and TRBJ1-2; 7 bases line up with TRBD1. After removal of 0 bases from V and 5 bases from J, the junction contained 6 bases not matched to a gene. CDR3 length: 15 amino acids. Germline V gene lookup returns CDR1 SGHAT and CDR2 FQNNGV.

This clone showed up just a few times. The chain is built from TRBV9 and TRBJ2-2, with D possibly matching TRBD2 (5 bases). CDR1 and CDR2 from the germline V gene are SGDLS and YYNGEE. CDR3 length equals 17 residues. The germline V and J ends were trimmed by 1 base and 6 bases, with 19 bases remaining between them. The CDR3 region is CASSVSVGEGAAGELFF. The CDR3 nucleotides read TGTGCCAGCAGCGTATCAGTAGGCGAGGGCGCGGCCGGGGAGCTGTTTTTT.

The V call is TRBV7-9, the J call TRBJ1-4; 11 bases match TRBD1. CDR1 is SEHNR, CDR2 FQNEAQ, per germline (reference sequence). The CDR3 is made up of 17 amino acids. V shed 0 bases and J 5 bases; nucleotides not matched to a gene: 5. The CDR3 DNA sequence: TGTGCCAGCAGCTTAGCAGGCGGGACAGGGGGGAATGAAAAACTGTTTTTT. Amino acid sequence: CASSLAGGTGGNEKLFF.

The chain carries TRBV30 and TRBJ1-1; 9 nucleotides line up with TRBD1. Per germline, CDR1 GTSNPN and CDR2 SVGIG (reference sequence). CDR3 size: 13 residues. V shed 2 bases, J shed 5 bases, and the junction held 3 bases outside the gene matches. The CDR3 spells CAWSKTGGTEAFF. The CDR3 DNA follows: TGTGCCTGGAGTAAGACAGGGGGTACTGAAGCTTTCTTT.

The gene calls are TRBV4-1 and TRBJ2-2; tentative D call: TRBD1 (6 bases). V lost 2 bases and J lost 4, with 17 bases in between. Germline CDR1 and CDR2: MGHRA and YSYEKL. The CDR3 consists of 17 residues. CDR3 sequence: CASSQRSVRGSTGELFF. The CDR3 nucleotides are TGCGCCAGCAGCCAACGCTCCGTAAGGGGGAGCACCGGGGAGCTGTTTTTT.

The CDR3 DNA is TGCGCCAGCAGCCAAGATATGAGGCCTACCTACGAGCAGTACTTC. Translated, it gives CASSQDMRPTYEQYF. The chain is built from TRBV4-1 and TRBJ2-7; D is unclear. Germline V gene data show CDR1 as MGHRA and CDR2 as YSYEKL. V lost 0 bases and J 2 bases, leaving 11 bases between the germline ends. This CDR3 contains 15 residues.

The chain uses TRBV19 and TRBJ1-5, with D maybe TRBD1 (6 bases). V was clipped by 7 bases and J by 3 bases, with 13 bases between them. This CDR3 contains 14 residues. From germline, CDR1 is LNHDA and CDR2 SQIVND (reference sequence). In DNA, the CDR3 is TGTGCCAGTACCCCGGACAGCGCCAATCAGCCCCAGCATTTT. It codes for CASTPDSANQPQHF.

The chain recombines TRBV7-9 with TRBJ2-1, with 12 bases fitting TRBD2. CDR1 is SEHNR, CDR2 FQNEAQ, per germline (reference sequence). CDR3 length equals 19 residues. V trimming: 5 bases; J trimming: 1 base; junction bases outside the gene matches: 12. This CDR3 reads CASSLRLAGGPGSYNEQFF. In DNA form, the CDR3 reads TGTGCCAGCAGCCTTCGGCTAGCGGGGGGGCCTGGATCCTACAATGAGCAGTTCTTC.

V is TRBV4-3 and J is TRBJ1-1; perhaps TRBD1 as D (6 bases). Looked up from germline, CDR1 is LGHNA and CDR2 is YSLEER. Trimming took off 0 bases at V and 11 bases at J, with 13 bases between the two ends. CDR3 length equals 13 residues. CDR3 coding DNA: TGCGCCAGCAGCCAAGATCGGGCAGGGGAGGCTTTCTTT. Translated, it gives CASSQDRAGEAFF.

The rearrangement joins TRBV14 to TRBJ2-1; 8 nucleotides agree with TRBD1. Trimming at V came to 4 bases and at J to 10 bases, leaving 9 bases not matched to a gene. Germline assignment: CDR1 SGHDN and CDR2 FVKESK. The CDR3 sequence is 14 residues long. The CDR3: CASSPLDRVREQFF. The CDR3 DNA is TGTGCCAGCAGCCCTTTGGACAGGGTTCGAGAGCAGTTCTTC.

The chain is built from TRBV27 and TRBJ2-1; 7 bases map to TRBD2. The CDR3 runs 14 residues. V shed 3 bases, J shed 2 bases, and the junction held 1 base outside the gene matches. Germline V gene data show CDR1 as MNHEY and CDR2 as SMNVEV (reference sequence). The CDR3 bases are TGTGCCAGCAGTTTCGGGGGGACCTACAATGAGCAGTTCTTC. The encoded protein is CASSFGGTYNEQFF.

The chain combines TRBV6-1 with TRBJ1-5, with D hard to call. Trimming shortened V by 3 bases and J by 3 bases, and 9 bases separated the two germline ends. The CDR3 loop spans 14 amino acids. Germline V gene data show CDR1 as MNHNS and CDR2 as SASEGT. CDR3 protein: CASSEWTLNQPQHF. CDR3 sequence (DNA): TGTGCCAGCAGTGAGTGGACCCTCAATCAGCCCCAGCATTTT.

The rearrangement joins TRBV13 to TRBJ2-3; D unresolved. Trimming removed 0 bases at V and 2 bases at J, with 9 bases between. Germline lookup yields CDR1 PRHDT and CDR2 FYEKMQ (reference sequence). The CDR3 extends over 15 amino acids. The CDR3 DNA follows: TGTGCCAGCAGCTTAGGCTCCAGCATCACAGATACGCAGTATTTT. This encodes CASSLGSSITDTQYF.

The gene calls are TRBV6-6 and TRBJ1-5; 7 nucleotides agree with TRBD1. V lost 5 bases, J lost 6 bases, and 10 bases stayed unmatched. The CDR3 is made up of 15 amino acids. Looked up from germline, CDR1 is MNHNY and CDR2 is SVGAGI (reference sequence). The CDR3 region is CASSPPGQEGQPQHF. Written as DNA, the CDR3 is TGTGCCAGCAGTCCCCCAGGACAGGAAGGTCAGCCCCAGCATTTT.

The chain combines TRBV27 with TRBJ1-5; no reliable D call. The CDR3 length is 15 residues. V was clipped by 2 bases and J by 0 bases, with 8 bases between them. CDR1 and CDR2 from the germline V gene are MNHEY and SMNVEV (reference sequence). In DNA form, the CDR3 reads TGTGCCAGCAGTTTAACGGCGAATAGCAATCAGCCCCAGCATTTT. Amino acids: CASSLTANSNQPQHF.

Turning to this clone: Different DNA sequences within this sample yield the same CDR3. The chain joins TRBV5-1 to TRBJ1-6, with D perhaps matching TRBD1 (6 bases). Trimming stripped 4 bases from V and 0 bases from J, with 11 bases between. This CDR3 region has 16 residues. From germline, CDR1 is SGHRS and CDR2 YFSETQ. The CDR3 here is CASSVTGSSYNSPLHF. Written as DNA, the CDR3 is TGCGCCAGCAGCGTAACAGGGAGCTCCTATAATTCACCCCTCCACTTT.

The CDR3 bases are TGTGCCAGCAGCTCGACAGGGGGACTCATGAACACTGAAGCTTTCTTT. Translated: CASSSTGGLMNTEAFF. This chain uses TRBV7-2 with TRBJ1-1, with 9 bases that match TRBD1. CDR3 length equals 16 residues. Germline values: CDR1 SGHTA, CDR2 FQGNSA. V shed 4 bases and J 0 bases; nucleotides not matched to a gene: 6.

V and J are TRBV9 and TRBJ2-7, with a weak D call TRBD1 (6 bases). Trimming removed 2 bases from V and 4 bases from J, with 19 bases in between. This CDR3 is 16 amino acids long. CDR1 is SGDLS and CDR2 is YYNGEE in the germline V gene. In DNA form, the CDR3 reads TGTGCCAGCAGCGTGGGGTTAGGGCAGGGGAGTTACGAGCAGTACTTC. Its translation is CASSVGLGQGSYEQYF.

The J gene is TRBJ2-7, the V gene TRBV6-5; 7 nucleotides line up with TRBD2. CDR1 is MNHEY, CDR2 SVGAGI, per germline. The CDR3 length is 13 residues. Trimming cost V 8 bases and J 5 bases; bases outside gene matches: 9. DNA of the CDR3: TGTGCCAGCGGGAGGGGAAGAAGGGACGAGCAGTACTTC. This translates into CASGRGRRDEQYF.

As to this clone: This specimen includes other DNA sequences encoding the same CDR3. The chain recombines TRBV19 with TRBJ1-1; possibly TRBD1 for D (5 bases). CDR3 length: 13 amino acids. Deletions cut 3 bases from V and 1 base from J, with 6 bases between. CDR1 is LNHDA, CDR2 SQIVND, per germline (reference sequence). The CDR3 here is CASSIGGNTEAFF. In DNA, the CDR3 is TGTGCCAGTAGTATTGGGGGGAACACTGAAGCTTTCTTT.

J is TRBJ1-2 and V is TRBV6-5, with 12 bases aligning to TRBD1. The V segment lost 11 bases and the J segment 8 bases; nucleotides outside the gene matches: 12. Per germline, CDR1 MNHEY and CDR2 SVGAGI. The CDR3 is 14 residues long. Written as DNA, the CDR3 is TGTGCCGCAAAGGAGGGACAGGGGGCAAAAGGCTACACCTTC. It specifies CAAKEGQGAKGYTF.

This clone was picked up one time. The V gene is TRBV24-1, the J gene TRBJ1-6; D uncertain. CDR1 and CDR2 (germline): KGHDR, SFDVKD. There are 16 residues in the CDR3. V dropped 0 bases and J dropped 3 bases, with 8 bases sitting between them. This chain's CDR3 is CATSDLQTVYNSPLHF. CDR3 bases: TGTGCCACCAGTGATTTGCAAACAGTCTATAATTCACCCCTCCACTTT.

The chain couples TRBV6-5 to TRBJ2-5; the D call may be TRBD1 or TRBD2 (5 bases each). Germline-derived CDR1 and CDR2 are MNHEY and SVGAGI. There are 12 residues in the CDR3. DNA for the CDR3: TGTGTCACTGGGGGTTCGTGGGAGACCCAGTACTTC. Its translation: CVTGGSWETQYF.

The V and J genes are TRBV7-6 and TRBJ1-3, with D possibly being TRBD1 (5 bases). CDR1 and CDR2 (germline): SGHVS, FNYEAQ. The CDR3 runs 16 residues. Trimming cost V 3 bases and J 4 bases, with 16 bases left between them. The CDR3 region has the DNA TGTGCCAGCAGCTTGAACTTGGGCAGGGTCGGAAACACCATATATTTT. Amino acid sequence: CASSLNLGRVGNTIYF.

The chain recombines TRBV6-5 with TRBJ1-5; a possible D gene is TRBD1 (5 bases). The length of the CDR3 is 15 residues. Germline V lookup: CDR1 MNHEY, CDR2 SVGAGI. V lost 4 bases to trimming and J lost 7 bases, with 17 bases between them. The CDR3 DNA sequence: TGTGCCAGCAGTTCGGAGTACCGGACATCCCAGCCCCAGCATTTT. This codes for CASSSEYRTSQPQHF.